This T cell receptor (beta chain) was captured in a study of blood T cells in healthy people across ages. It was with a sample-barcoded 5' primer and a J-beta primer mix that a second PCR of roughly 7 to 12 cycles was run. Per-sample output comprised a minimum of 2.5 million paired-end reads containing CDR3. One entry per CDR3 protein results from TCRdb running MiXCR on the 5' RACE reads. The repertoire consists of around 1.1 million distinct CDR3 sequences, with about two fifths occurring once and the leading ten covering around 14%. Overall study results and limits: A strong correlation between TCR beta diversity and naive T cell percentage was seen.

The length of the CDR3 is 14 residues. V gave up 5 bases and J gave up 4 bases, with 14 bases separating them. Per the germline V gene, CDR1 is MNHEY and CDR2 is SMNVEV (reference sequence). Of note for this clonotype: Antigen unknown.

Sequencing used blood. This sequence joins TRBV27 and TRBJ2-5; D unresolved. This clonotype was sampled from a man between 18 and 29 years old in good health. The CDR3 protein is CASSRSPTGETQYF. CDR3 nucleotides: TGTGCCAGCAGTCGGTCACCGACGGGAGAGACCCAGTACTTC.